What follows are 5 T cell receptor beta chains derived from one specimen sequenced in a study of blood T cell repertoires in COVID-19. Sequenced by immunoSEQ multiplex PCR; TCRdb stores in-frame clones only, minus some. The sample includes about 84,000 clones, 80% to 90% of them seen just once. The sample comprised peripheral blood. The receptor set was obtained from a man older than 75 with active or convalescent COVID-19.

The chain has TRBV7-2 and TRBJ1-5; TRBD1 might be the D (6 bases). The germline CDR1 and CDR2 sequences are SGHTA and FQGNSA. Deletions cut 1 base from V and 2 bases from J, with 12 bases between. The CDR3 has 16 residues. CDR3 nucleotide sequence: TGTGCCAGCAGCTTAGTAGGGGCAGGGGGCAATCAGCCCCAGCATTTT. Protein product: CASSLVGAGGNQPQHF.

The CDR3 bases are TGTGCCAGCTCACCAAGGACGGGAGGGTACCAAGAGACCCAGTACTTC. Amino acids: CASSPRTGGYQETQYF. This chain uses TRBV18 with TRBJ2-5; 8 bases are shared with TRBD2. The V gene's germline CDR1 is KGHSH and CDR2 LQKENI. The CDR3 length is 16 residues. The J segment lost 0 bases and the V segment lost 2 bases, leaving 5 bases of the junction unmatched.

The chain joins TRBV20-1 to TRBJ1-1, with D maybe TRBD1 (5 bases). Trimming took 3 bases from V and 7 from J, leaving 12 bases between them. Germline V gives CDR1 DFQATT, CDR2 SNEGSKA (reference sequence). This CDR3 has 12 residues. Here the CDR3 reads CSASQGSSEAFF. The CDR3 DNA is TGCAGTGCTAGTCAGGGATCGAGTGAAGCTTTCTTT.

This chain links TRBV19 with TRBJ1-1; the D is unclear. V was trimmed by 7 bases and J by 6 bases, leaving 12 bases between them. The CDR3 sequence is 12 residues long. Germline CDR1 and CDR2: LNHDA and SQIVND (reference sequence). CDR3 bases: TGTGCCAGTATCGGGGAGGGAGCTGAAGCTTTCTTT. Amino acids: CASIGEGAEAFF.

The chain couples TRBV2 to TRBJ2-6; no definite D call. The CDR3 extends over 13 amino acids. Germline lookup yields CDR1 SNHLY and CDR2 FYNNEI. With 7 bases removed from V and 2 bases from J, the gap between germline ends came to 6 bases. The CDR3, as DNA: TGTGCCAGCAAGCATCCTGGGGCCAACGTCCTGACTTTC. Its protein is CASKHPGANVLTF.